This note documents a single TCR beta chain sequence. This clone was observed a handful of times. The antigen this receptor binds is unknown. Per-base quality was not reported, and no clone a single base away is much larger than it. The library relied on the immunoSEQ multiplex PCR assay. RNA was extracted from all samples and reverse transcribed into cDNA, which served as template for TCR sequencing. First-strand cDNA was synthesized using SuperScript III with a 2:1 mix of oligo-dT and random hexamers. A synthetic immune receptor repertoire was used to measure amplification bias, and any remaining bias was corrected computationally. Per the original workflow: After raw reads were preprocessed to remove errors, the CDR3 was defined following IMGT conventions as running from the conserved cysteine to phenylalanine. Clonality was computed by normalizing Shannon entropy by log2 of the number of productive unique TCRs and subtracting the result from 1. Scalp TCRbeta sequences were cross-referenced with sorted blood CD4 and CD8 repertoires so that the CD4 or CD8 identity of scalp clones could be inferred. Here the immuneACCESS table is served through TCRdb, limited to in-frame sequences with V and J called. Missing clones are a known gap in these copies; in checked studies unresolved V genes cover under half, and the rest lacks a known reason. The V and J calls and the clone size are those of that table, but D and trimming were determined from the DNA. The sample records 200,000 or so clones, more than 45% of which are singletons. Of the sample, approximately 5.1% falls within the top ten clones.

These data belong to a study of CD8+ T cells in alopecia areata (dated by TCRdb to the late 2010s). Regarding the research as a whole: Treated patients were enrolled in an open-label pilot trial of oral tofacitinib, 5 to 10 mg twice daily, for moderate-to-severe alopecia areata. Scalp clonality was compared among normal scalp (n=4), patchy alopecia areata scalp (n=8), and alopecia totalis/universalis scalp (n=8). Biopsies were taken from tofacitinib-treated patients at baseline and at 4 and 24 weeks of treatment, and a later scalp biopsy was taken in several of the tofacitinib-treated patients. Tofacitinib was given for 6 to 18 months, followed by 6 months of follow-up off drug to assess delayed response and recurrence. Amplification of TCRbeta CDR3 regions was done by immunoSEQ multiplex PCR using 35 Vbeta forward primers and 13 Jbeta reverse primers. In humans, TCRbeta sequencing was performed on scalp tissue and on sorted CD4+ and CD8+ peripheral blood T cells from healthy controls and from patients with patchy or totalis/universalis alopecia areata. The RNA source kit depended on sample type: the PAXgene miRNA kit for fixed scalp, the miRNeasy kit for PBMCs, and the RNeasy kit for mouse skin. To study T cell clonal expansion in alopecia areata, the researchers applied high-throughput TCRbeta sequencing to both the C3H/HeJ mouse model and human patients. Disease severity in treated patients was measured with the SALT score, which quantifies the percentage of affected scalp surface area. The paper as a whole reports these results and caveats: During tofacitinib treatment, many expanded lesional clones remained in scalp and blood, and this persistence may partly explain relapse after treatment is stopped. Unlike mouse skin, where gammadelta T cells dominate, normal human skin contains resident alphabeta T cells that get sequenced too, which complicates analysis of the scalp TCR repertoire. With tofacitinib, both scalp clonality and the number of expanded CD8+ clones among the top 100 scalp clones went down significantly. TCR sequences shared between patients were less clear than in mice, possibly partly because of HLA diversity in the patient population. Lesional scalp, especially in alopecia totalis/universalis, showed higher clonality and more expanded CD8+ clones than normal scalp, suggesting antigenic drive. Because the treated cohort was small and had only one nonresponder, larger studies are needed to examine links between baseline CD8+ expansion and response.

Interpreted using the paper, the time point label stands for: less than 30 weeks on oral tofacitinib. The sample's treatment or condition label is to be understood as: oral pan-JAK inhibitor, 5-10 mg twice daily. Peripheral blood and lesional scalp punch biopsies were obtained from patients with alopecia areata. PBMCs were isolated by density centrifugation and stained for CD3, CD4 and CD8, and CD4+ and CD8+ T cells were sorted on a FACSAria. Sequenced material: CD4+ T cells sorted from blood, taken at week 24, from a patient treated with tofacitinib. The sequence was collected from a human donor with alopecia areata.

The DNA reads as follows: TGCGCCAGCAGCCAAACGGGACAGAGAGGGGAAAAACTGTTTTTT. Translated, this is CASSQTGQRGEKLFF. Recombination linked TRBV4-3 to TRBJ1-4; 7 bases in the middle match TRBD1. V has 2 bases trimmed and J has 8 bases trimmed; junction bases matching no gene number 8. The CDR3 contains 15 residues, cysteine and phenylalanine counted. The only DNA kept is the CDR3, 45 bases in frame from the first base. CDR1 and CDR2 (LGHNA, YSLEER) derive from the germline V gene.